This passage covers 20 T cell receptor beta chains from one sample sequenced in a study of blood T cell repertoires in COVID-19. Sequenced by immunoSEQ multiplex PCR; TCRdb stores in-frame clones only, minus some. The sample contains around 100,000 clones, roughly 80% of which appear only once. The sample was peripheral blood. These receptor sequences come from a woman aged 70-85 years with acute or convalescent COVID-19.

CDR3 loop: CASSVSGGENEQFF. The DNA of the CDR3 is TGTGCCAGCAGCGTGTCGGGGGGGGAAAATGAGCAGTTCTTC. This chain links TRBV5-8 with TRBJ2-1; 8 bases match TRBD2. The CDR3 contains 14 residues. The ends lost 4 bases at V and 7 bases at J; junction bases unmatched: 7. Germline values: CDR1 SGHTS, CDR2 YDEGEE.

The CDR3 loop reads CASGGLRGYTF. CDR3 bases: TGTGCCAGTGGGGGGTTGAGAGGCTACACCTTC. J is TRBJ1-2 and V is TRBV12-3 or TRBV12-4, with TRBD1 as a possible D gene (5 bases). V was clipped by 9 bases and J by 8 bases, with 13 bases between them. The CDR3 covers 11 residues.

The genes are TRBV30 and TRBJ1-1; 10 bases agree with TRBD1. The V gene end was trimmed by 3 bases and the J gene end by 5 bases; junction bases not matched to a gene: 6. This CDR3 region has 14 residues. Germline assignment: CDR1 GTSNPN and CDR2 SVGIG (reference sequence). CDR3 region: CAWRRQGARTEAFF. The CDR3 coding sequence is TGTGCCTGGAGACGACAGGGGGCGAGGACTGAAGCTTTCTTT.

J is TRBJ2-2 and V is TRBV2; the D gene is possibly TRBD1 (6 bases). V lost 5 bases and J 5 bases, leaving 15 bases between the germline ends. The CDR3 is made up of 15 amino acids. The germline V gene has CDR1 SNHLY and CDR2 FYNNEI. The CDR3, as DNA: TGTGCCAGCAGTCCTAGGACAGTGAAGACCGGGGAGCTGTTTTTT. Protein product: CASSPRTVKTGELFF.

This clone turned up a few times. The chain carries TRBV6-5 and TRBJ1-2; perhaps TRBD1 as D (6 bases). V was cut by 5 bases and J by 10 bases, with 20 bases left in between. CDR3 length: 14 residues. CDR1 and CDR2 from the germline V gene are MNHEY and SVGAGI. The CDR3 sequence: CASSSAADRNDYTF. The DNA of the CDR3 is TGTGCCAGCAGTAGTGCTGCCGACAGGAACGACTACACCTTC.

In this sample, this clone turned up once. This sequence joins TRBV9 and TRBJ2-2; 9 bases map to TRBD1. The CDR3 covers 18 residues. V gave up 2 bases and J gave up 1 base; unmatched junction bases: 9. In germline, CDR1 is SGDLS, CDR2 YYNGEE. DNA of the CDR3: TGTGCCAGCAGCGTTCCGTCTACAGGGGGCGGGAACACCGGGGAGCTGTTTTTT. It encodes CASSVPSTGGGNTGELFF.

The chain uses TRBV19 and TRBJ1-1, with 7 bases fitting TRBD1. Germline lookup yields CDR1 LNHDA and CDR2 SQIVND (reference sequence). J lost 8 bases, V lost 2 bases, and 14 bases had no gene match. The CDR3 has 16 residues. CDR3 residues: CASSILTGPVRGEAFF. CDR3 DNA sequence: TGTGCCAGTAGTATATTGACAGGGCCGGTTAGGGGGGAAGCTTTCTTT.

The chain couples TRBV12-5 to TRBJ1-5, with D possibly matching TRBD1 (5 bases). Trimming took off 2 bases at V and 5 bases at J, with 10 bases between the two ends. This CDR3 region has 14 residues. Germline-derived CDR1 and CDR2 are LGHNT and FRNRAP. CDR3 in DNA: TGTGCTAGTGGTTTGATCCAGGGTGATCAGCCCCAGCATTTT. Translation gives CASGLIQGDQPQHF. The full variable domain, completed using reference TRBV12-5 and TRBJ1-5, is DARVTQTPRHKVTEMGQEVTMRCQPILGHNTVFWYRQTMMQGLELLAYFRNRAPLDDSGMPKDRFSAEMPDATLATLKIQPSEPRDSAVYFCASGLIQGDQPQHFGDGTRLSIL.

This chain links TRBV28 with TRBJ2-2; 9 bases map to TRBD1. The J segment lost 0 bases and the V segment lost 8 bases, leaving 1 base of the junction unmatched. The germline CDR1 and CDR2 sequences are MDHEN and SYDVKM. This CDR3 comprises 14 residues. CDR3 in amino acids: CASRDRANTGELFF. CDR3 coding DNA: TGTGCCAGCCGGGACAGGGCGAACACCGGGGAGCTGTTTTTT.

This sequence joins TRBV19 and TRBJ2-3; 15 bases map to TRBD2. V shed 4 bases, J shed 3 bases, and the junction held 5 bases outside the gene matches. The CDR3 sequence is 17 residues long. CDR1 and CDR2 (germline): LNHDA, SQIVND (reference sequence). CDR3 coding DNA: TGTGCCAGTAGTAGGACTAGCGGGGGGGCCGGGACAGATACGCAGTATTTT. This encodes CASSRTSGGAGTDTQYF. Variable domain in full (rest from reference TRBV19 and TRBJ2-3): DGGITQSPKYLFRKEGQNVTLSCEQNLNHDAMYWYRQDPGQGLRLIYYSQIVNDFQKGDIAEGYSVSREKKESFPLTVTSAQKNPTAFYLCASSRTSGGAGTDTQYFGPGTRLTVL.

The rearrangement uses TRBV12-3 or TRBV12-4 and TRBJ1-4; D gene uncertain. This CDR3 has 13 residues. Deletions cut 8 bases from V and 5 bases from J, with 12 bases between. This CDR3 reads CASDGGKNEKLFF. In nucleotides, the CDR3 is TGTGCCAGCGATGGAGGGAAGAATGAAAAACTGTTTTTT.

V and J are TRBV18 and TRBJ1-4; 8 positions agree with TRBD1. Germline lookup yields CDR1 KGHSH and CDR2 LQKENI. The CDR3 contains 14 residues. Trimming at V came to 3 bases and at J to 6 bases, leaving 3 bases not matched to a gene. The CDR3 sequence is CASSPGQGDEKLFF. CDR3 sequence (DNA): TGTGCCAGCTCACCCGGACAGGGAGATGAAAAACTGTTTTTT.

The rearrangement uses TRBV6-5 and TRBJ2-5; D is uncertain. Trimming took 0 bases from V and 1 from J, leaving 9 bases between them. This CDR3 is built from 15 residues. The germline CDR1 and CDR2 sequences are MNHEY and SVGAGI. The CDR3 reads CASSYSTGPQETQYF. The CDR3 DNA reads TGTGCCAGCAGTTACTCGACGGGTCCCCAAGAGACCCAGTACTTC.

This clone was observed a few times. V usage is TRBV5-1 and J usage is TRBJ1-2; D is ambiguous. With 0 bases removed from V and 4 bases from J, the gap between germline ends came to 4 bases. CDR3 length: 12 residues. In germline, CDR1 is SGHRS, CDR2 YFSETQ. The CDR3 loop reads CASSLDTYGYTF. In nucleotides, the CDR3 is TGCGCCAGCAGCTTGGACACCTATGGCTACACCTTC.

In this sample, this clone turned up once. The chain carries TRBV4-3 and TRBJ2-5; D unresolved. V dropped 1 base and J dropped 1 base, with 13 bases sitting between them. CDR3 length: 16 residues. Per germline, CDR1 LGHNA and CDR2 YSLEER. The CDR3 spells CASSQGILDIQETQYF. CDR3 coding DNA: TGCGCCAGCAGCCAAGGCATACTTGACATCCAAGAGACCCAGTACTTC.

V and J are TRBV25-1 and TRBJ1-2; a weak D match, TRBD1 (5 bases). The V and J ends lost 3 bases and 0 bases respectively, with 20 bases between them. Germline-derived CDR1 and CDR2 are MGHDK and SYGVNS. CDR3 length: 18 amino acids. CDR3 region: CASSEGLGGGTSNYGYTF. CDR3 nucleotides: TGTGCCAGCAGTGAGGGCCTAGGCGGGGGGACTTCTAACTATGGCTACACCTTC.

This clone was seen more than once but under ten times. The V call is TRBV30, the J call TRBJ1-6; 8 bases fit TRBD1. The ends lost 0 bases at V and 7 bases at J; junction bases unmatched: 2. This CDR3 contains 14 residues. Per germline, CDR1 GTSNPN and CDR2 SVGIG (reference sequence). CDR3 bases: TGTGCCTGGAGTGTTGGACAGGGAAATTCACCCCTCCACTTT. Translation gives CAWSVGQGNSPLHF.

The chain is built from TRBV16 and TRBJ1-3, with D unclear. Germline V gives CDR1 KGHSY, CDR2 FQNENV. The CDR3 consists of 15 residues. Trimming took 3 bases from V and 0 from J, leaving 9 bases between them. The CDR3 region is CASSHRSGSGNTIYF. The CDR3 nucleotides read TGTGCCAGCAGCCACCGGAGCGGCTCTGGAAACACCATATATTTT.

The chain is built from TRBV11-2 and TRBJ2-2; 8 bases agree with TRBD2. Germline V gives CDR1 SGHAT, CDR2 FQNNGV. CDR3 length: 15 amino acids. J was trimmed by 5 bases and V by 5 bases; bases with no gene match: 7. The CDR3 here is CASSLRGGGTGELFF. In nucleotides, the CDR3 is TGTGCCAGCAGCCTCCGGGGGGGAGGGACCGGGGAGCTGTTTTTT. The variable domain in full, completed from reference TRBV11-2 and TRBJ2-2, reads EAGVAQSPRYKIIEKRQSVAFWCNPISGHATLYWYQQILGQGPKLLIQFQNNGVVDDSQLPKDRFSAERLKGVDSTLKIQPAKLEDSAVYLCASSLRGGGTGELFFGEGSRLTVL.

This chain connects TRBV7-8 to TRBJ2-1; 16 bases match TRBD2. Losses at the gene ends were 8 bases for V and 9 bases for J; bases not matched to a gene: 4. The CDR3 is 14 amino acids. CDR1 SGHVS and CDR2 FQNEAQ come from the germline V gene. The CDR3 nucleotides read TGTGCCAGCGCCGGGACTAGCGGGGGGGGTGAGCAGTTCTTC. Protein sequence: CASAGTSGGGEQFF.